Shown below are 32 T cell receptor beta chains from a single sample sequenced in a study of CD8 T cells in Susac syndrome. An input of roughly 0.5 to 1 ug of RNA was subjected to reverse transcription using random hexamers. TCRdb recomputed calls from the immunoSEQ multiplex PCR reads with MiXCR, one row per CDR3 protein. The sample holds 150,000 to 200,000 distinct CDR3 sequences, about 94% seen once. The specimen was CD4+ T cells from PBMCs. The receptors shown here come from a human donor with multiple sclerosis.

The chain carries TRBV27 and TRBJ2-5; possible D gene TRBD2, 5 bases. The CDR3 is made up of 13 amino acids. Deletions cut 6 bases from V and 9 bases from J, with 17 bases between. Germline CDR1 and CDR2: MNHEY and SMNVEV (reference sequence). CDR3 in amino acids: CASSPEGLGAQYF. Written as DNA, the CDR3 is TGTGCCAGCAGCCCCGAGGGCCTTGGGGCCCAGTACTTC.

This clonotype was observed once. The chain employs TRBV28 and TRBJ1-2; TRBD1 might be the D (5 bases). Trimming stripped 6 bases from V and 7 bases from J, with 12 bases between. This CDR3 spans 12 amino acids. Germline V gene lookup returns CDR1 MDHEN and CDR2 SYDVKM. The CDR3 bases are TGTGCCAGCAGCACCCAGGGTATTGGCTACACCTTC. Its protein is CASSTQGIGYTF.

This rearrangement joins TRBV4-1 to TRBJ2-1; tentative D call: TRBD2 (6 bases). Trimming removed 4 bases at V and 6 bases at J, with 13 bases between. The CDR3 is 14 residues long. The germline gives CDR1 MGHRA, CDR2 YSYEKL. The CDR3 DNA reads TGCGCCAGCAGCCTTGGAGGGGTATCCAATGAGCAGTTCTTC. It is translated as CASSLGGVSNEQFF.

The CDR3 sequence is CASSFSQETQYF. CDR3 DNA: TGTGCCAGCAGTTTTAGCCAAGAGACCCAGTACTTC. This chain connects TRBV12-3 or TRBV12-4 to TRBJ2-5; no reliable D call. With 3 bases removed from V and 1 base from J, the gap between germline ends came to 3 bases. This CDR3 has 12 amino acids.

This clonotype appeared once. The rearrangement uses TRBV27 and TRBJ2-3, with a weak D call TRBD2 (5 bases). The germline V gene encodes CDR1 MNHEY and CDR2 SMNVEV (reference sequence). V lost 6 bases and J 4 bases, leaving 14 bases between the germline ends. The CDR3 sequence is 14 residues long. Written as DNA, the CDR3 is TGTGCCAGCAGCGTACTCGGGGTCCCAGATACGCAGTATTTT. Protein sequence: CASSVLGVPDTQYF.

The rearrangement links TRBV4-1 to TRBJ2-7; TRBD2 aligns across 8 bases. V dropped 1 base and J dropped 4; count of bases not matched to a gene: 12. Per the germline V gene, CDR1 is MGHRA and CDR2 is YSYEKL. The CDR3 has 17 amino acids. The CDR3 nucleotides are TGCGCCAGCAGCCAAGTAAGAGCGGGAGTCAACATGTACGAGCAGTACTTC. Translating it yields CASSQVRAGVNMYEQYF.

The rearrangement uses TRBV29-1 and TRBJ2-7; 7 bases align to TRBD1. Unmatched junction bases numbered 12, after V lost 7 bases and J lost 0 bases. This CDR3 is built from 15 residues. Germline V gene data show CDR1 as SQVTM and CDR2 as ANQGSEA. The CDR3, as DNA: TGCAGCGCACATGCAGGGGGTGGCCTCTCCTACGAGCAGTACTTC. It is translated as CSAHAGGGLSYEQYF.

V and J are TRBV7-2 and TRBJ2-1, with D perhaps TRBD2 (7 bases). Trimming removed 5 bases from V and 4 bases from J, with 18 bases in between. CDR3 length: 16 residues. Germline CDR1 is SGHTA and CDR2 is FQGNSA. Written as DNA, the CDR3 is TGTGCCAGCAGCCTAGTAGGGGGGGATACTTACAATGAGCAGTTCTTC. Amino acids: CASSLVGGDTYNEQFF. The full variable domain, with the rest looked up from reference TRBV7-2 and TRBJ2-1, is GAGVSQSPSNKVTEKGKDVELRCDPISGHTALYWYRQSLGQGLEFLIYFQGNSAPDKSGLPSDRFSAERTGGSVSTLTIQRTQQEDSAVYLCASSLVGGDTYNEQFFGPGTRLTVL.

The chain employs TRBV20-1 and TRBJ1-5; D is undetermined. Trimming left V 4 bases short and J 7 bases short, with 14 bases between. From germline, CDR1 is DFQATT and CDR2 SNEGSKA (reference sequence). The CDR3 has 13 amino acids. The CDR3 DNA is TGCAGTGCTAAAGGACTGTTAGGGCAGCCCCAGCATTTT. It specifies CSAKGLLGQPQHF.

The chain couples TRBV7-6 to TRBJ2-3; no firm D call. The CDR3 runs 13 residues. V gave up 3 bases and J gave up 3 bases, with 7 bases separating them. Germline V gene data show CDR1 as SGHVS and CDR2 as FNYEAQ. CDR3 sequence (DNA): TGTGCCAGCAGCTTTACAAGGACAGATACGCAGTATTTT. Protein: CASSFTRTDTQYF.

The rearrangement links TRBV27 to TRBJ2-2, with a possible D match to TRBD2 (6 bases). V dropped 5 bases and J dropped 7 bases, with 14 bases sitting between them. CDR1 and CDR2 from the germline V gene are MNHEY and SMNVEV (reference sequence). The CDR3 spans 14 residues. CDR3: CASSPTRSGGELFF. The DNA of the CDR3 is TGTGCCAGCAGTCCGACTAGATCCGGCGGGGAGCTGTTTTTT.

V gene TRBV15 combines with J gene TRBJ1-1; D uncertain. Trimming shortened V by 6 bases and J by 4 bases, and 12 bases separated the two germline ends. The germline V gene has CDR1 LNHNV and CDR2 YYDKDF (reference sequence). CDR3 length: 13 amino acids. The CDR3 sequence: CATSHSRGTEAFF. Written as DNA, the CDR3 is TGTGCCACCAGTCACAGCCGCGGCACTGAAGCTTTCTTT.

The chain recombines TRBV11-2 with TRBJ2-7; 7 nucleotides line up with TRBD2. CDR1 and CDR2 from the germline V gene are SGHAT and FQNNGV. The CDR3 totals 15 residues. The ends lost 4 bases at V and 0 bases at J; junction bases unmatched: 6. The CDR3 DNA follows: TGTGCCAGCAGCTACCCCGCTAGCGGCTCCTACGAGCAGTACTTC. This codes for CASSYPASGSYEQYF.

The genes are TRBV20-1 and TRBJ2-1; D may match TRBD1 or TRBD2 (5 bases each). The germline CDR1 and CDR2 sequences are DFQATT and SNEGSKA (reference sequence). The CDR3 is 10 residues long. The germline V and J ends were trimmed by 1 base and 10 bases, with 5 bases remaining between them. Written as DNA, the CDR3 is TGCAGTGCTAGAGGGGACGAGCAGTTCTTC. Amino acids: CSARGDEQFF.

V and J are TRBV6-2 or TRBV6-3 and TRBJ2-7; TRBD1 aligns across 7 bases. The germline V gene has CDR1 MNHEY and CDR2 SVGEGT. This CDR3 is built from 15 residues. Losses at the gene ends were 6 bases for V and 3 bases for J; bases not matched to a gene: 11. CDR3 residues: CASSRVGTANYEQYF. CDR3 nucleotides: TGTGCCAGCAGCCGCGTGGGGACAGCCAACTACGAGCAGTACTTC.

The chain links TRBV30 to TRBJ1-1; the D is unclear. The CDR3 runs 14 residues. The V and J ends lost 3 bases and 0 bases respectively, with 11 bases between them. Germline V CDR1 and CDR2: GTSNPN, SVGIG (reference sequence). CDR3 sequence: CAWRGLPMNTEAFF. The CDR3 DNA reads TGTGCCTGGAGGGGGTTACCTATGAACACTGAAGCTTTCTTT.

The rearrangement joins TRBV11-1 to TRBJ2-2, with D hard to call. Per germline, CDR1 SGHAT and CDR2 FQDESV (reference sequence). The V end was cut by 7 bases, the J end by 0 bases, with 12 bases between. This CDR3 contains 15 residues. CDR3 sequence (DNA): TGTGCCAGCACCTTCCGGGTCACGAACACCGGGGAGCTGTTTTTT. It specifies CASTFRVTNTGELFF.

The chain employs TRBV28 and TRBJ2-5; no clear D. Trimming left V 5 bases short and J 4 bases short, with 20 bases between. The CDR3 is made up of 16 amino acids. Per germline, CDR1 MDHEN and CDR2 SYDVKM. The CDR3 region has the DNA TGTGCCAGCAGTACCCCCTGGACGGACGGCCCAGAGACCCAGTACTTC. This gives the protein CASSTPWTDGPETQYF. Supplemented by reference TRBV28 and TRBJ2-5, the full variable domain reads DVKVTQSSRYLVKRTGEKVFLECVQDMDHENMFWYRQDPGLGLRLIYFSYDVKMKEKGDIPEGYSVSREKKERFSLILESASTNQTSMYLCASSTPWTDGPETQYFGPGTRLLVL.

This chain connects TRBV12-3 or TRBV12-4 to TRBJ1-5, with D perhaps TRBD1 (6 bases). The CDR3 is 15 residues long. V was cut by 6 bases and J by 2 bases, with 14 bases left in between. The CDR3 loop reads CASRDDRSGNQPQHF. The CDR3 DNA is TGTGCCAGCAGAGACGACAGGTCGGGCAATCAGCCCCAGCATTTT.

This sequence joins TRBV3-1 and TRBJ2-2, with 7 positions matching TRBD2. CDR1 LGHDT and CDR2 YNNKEL come from the germline V gene (reference sequence). This CDR3 has 15 amino acids. The J segment lost 3 bases and the V segment lost 4 bases, leaving 5 bases of the junction unmatched. The CDR3 region has the DNA TGTGCCAGCAGCCGGGAGCGGGGATACACCGGGGAGCTGTTTTTT. Protein product: CASSRERGYTGELFF.

The table lists this clonotype with a count of one. The gene calls are TRBV19 and TRBJ2-1; 11 positions agree with TRBD1. The CDR3 covers 16 residues. V trimming: 2 bases; J trimming: 4 bases; junction bases outside the gene matches: 4. Germline loops: CDR1 LNHDA, CDR2 SQIVND (reference sequence). CDR3 nucleotides: TGTGCCAGTAGTATAACGGGACAGGGGGTGTACAATGAGCAGTTCTTC. Protein sequence: CASSITGQGVYNEQFF.

V and J are TRBV11-2 and TRBJ2-7, with 15 bases identical to TRBD2. This CDR3 spans 15 amino acids. The germline CDR1 and CDR2 sequences are SGHAT and FQNNGV. V trimming: 4 bases; J trimming: 6 bases; junction bases outside the gene matches: 4. For the CDR3, the DNA is TGTGCCAGCAGCTCGGGACTAGCGGGAGGCCGCGAGCAGTACTTC. Protein sequence: CASSSGLAGGREQYF.

The chain employs TRBV9 and TRBJ2-1, with D perhaps TRBD2 (5 bases). This CDR3 has 15 amino acids. Trimming took off 1 base at V and 7 bases at J, with 15 bases between the two ends. The germline V gene has CDR1 SGDLS and CDR2 YYNGEE. The CDR3 bases are TGTGCCAGCAGCGTAATGGGGTCCGCGGGTAATGAGCAGTTCTTC. This sequence encodes CASSVMGSAGNEQFF.

The chain combines TRBV29-1 with TRBJ1-1; D is undetermined. CDR3 length: 13 residues. Trimming took off 4 bases at V and 5 bases at J, with 14 bases between the two ends. The germline CDR1 and CDR2 sequences are SQVTM and ANQGSEA. The chain's CDR3 is CSVAPTWKTEAFF. The CDR3 coding sequence is TGCAGCGTTGCCCCGACCTGGAAGACTGAAGCTTTCTTT. Combining the CDR3 with reference TRBV29-1 and TRBJ1-1 gives the whole variable domain SAVISQKPSRDICQRGTSLTIQCQVDSQVTMMFWYRQQPGQSLTLIATANQGSEATYESGFVIDKFPISRPNLTFSTLTVSNMSPEDSSIYLCSVAPTWKTEAFFGQGTRLTVV.

The gene calls are TRBV20-1 and TRBJ2-7; TRBD1 matches at 9 bases. CDR1 and CDR2 from the germline V gene are DFQATT and SNEGSKA (reference sequence). Trimming removed 3 bases from V and 3 bases from J; junction bases left unmatched: 15. The CDR3 covers 17 residues. CDR3 amino acids: CSARERETGTGFYEQYF. Written as DNA, the CDR3 is TGCAGTGCTAGGGAGCGTGAAACCGGGACAGGGTTCTACGAGCAGTACTTC.

This clonotype was counted a few times. CDR3 loop: CASSLTGEAFF. The CDR3 DNA is TGTGCCAGCAGTTTAACGGGTGAAGCTTTCTTT. This rearrangement joins TRBV12-3 or TRBV12-4 to TRBJ1-1; D is unresolved. This CDR3 is built from 11 residues. V lost 2 bases and J 7 bases, leaving 5 bases between the germline ends.

This CDR3 is CASGPGGRTDNEQFF. CDR3 in DNA: TGTGCCAGCGGTCCGGGCGGGAGGACCGACAATGAGCAGTTCTTC. The chain links TRBV7-3 to TRBJ2-1, with 8 bases lining up with TRBD2. This CDR3 has 15 residues. Germline CDR1 SGHTA, CDR2 FQGTGA. V lost 8 bases and J lost 5; bases outside the gene matches: 11.

The gene calls are TRBV18 and TRBJ2-1, with 10 bases lining up with TRBD2. Germline CDR1 KGHSH, CDR2 LQKENI. The V segment lost 2 bases and the J segment 9 bases; nucleotides outside the gene matches: 13. This CDR3 has 17 amino acids. The CDR3 is CASSPALAGGSSGEQFF. Here the CDR3 DNA reads TGTGCCAGCTCACCAGCCTTAGCGGGGGGCTCCTCAGGTGAGCAGTTCTTC.

V is TRBV6-5 and J is TRBJ2-3; no reliable D call. The V gene lost 2 bases and the J gene lost 0 bases, with 12 bases spanning the gap. The CDR3 loop spans 16 amino acids. Germline loops: CDR1 MNHEY, CDR2 SVGAGI. CDR3 in amino acids: CASSYSRLSSTDTQYF. The DNA of the CDR3 is TGTGCCAGCAGTTACAGCAGATTATCTAGCACAGATACGCAGTATTTT.

The chain uses TRBV9 and TRBJ2-7, with TRBD1 matching 7 bases. CDR3 length: 14 amino acids. Per germline, CDR1 SGDLS and CDR2 YYNGEE. The V gene end was trimmed by 3 bases and the J gene end by 1 base; junction bases not matched to a gene: 4. The CDR3 spells CASSATGDSYEQYF. The CDR3 nucleotides read TGTGCCAGCAGCGCAACAGGGGATTCCTACGAGCAGTACTTC.

V usage is TRBV6-5 and J usage is TRBJ2-7; 12 positions agree with TRBD1. The CDR3 loop spans 15 amino acids. Germline V gene sequence: CDR1 MNHEY, CDR2 SVGAGI. Trimming took 4 bases from V and 5 from J; bases not matched to a gene: 6. The CDR3 here is CASSSGQGALDEQYF. CDR3 bases: TGTGCCAGCAGTTCGGGACAGGGGGCGCTGGACGAGCAGTACTTC.

The chain has TRBV7-2 and TRBJ2-3, with unresolved D. The V end lost 5 bases, the J end lost 0 bases, and 12 bases lay between the germline ends. Germline CDR1 reads SGHTA; CDR2 reads FQGNSA. This CDR3 comprises 15 residues. CDR3 in amino acids: CASSPEYWSTDTQYF. In DNA, the CDR3 is TGTGCCAGCAGCCCTGAATATTGGAGCACAGATACGCAGTATTTT.